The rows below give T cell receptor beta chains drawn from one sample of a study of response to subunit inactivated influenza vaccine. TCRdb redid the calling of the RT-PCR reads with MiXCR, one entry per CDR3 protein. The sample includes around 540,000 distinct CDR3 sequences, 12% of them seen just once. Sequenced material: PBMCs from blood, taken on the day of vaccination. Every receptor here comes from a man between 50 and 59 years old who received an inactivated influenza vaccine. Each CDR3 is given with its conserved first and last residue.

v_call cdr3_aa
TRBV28 CASSLVAGAREQYF
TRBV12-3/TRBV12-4 CASSLGPGQSYGYTF
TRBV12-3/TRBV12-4 CASSLPGGYNEQFF
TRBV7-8 CASSPKVAYNEQFF
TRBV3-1 CASSQDPGLIYNEQFF
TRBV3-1 CASSQGTRSSYEQYF
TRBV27 CASRLQGGRAFF
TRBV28 CASSSTGSINYGYTF
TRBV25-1 CASRGPGRYEQYF
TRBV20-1 CSASRLAGGDEQFF
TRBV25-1 CASSEYQNSRDTVQRCRANVLTF
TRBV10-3 CAISDPGGVLNTEALF
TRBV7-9 CASSPGFGANVLTF
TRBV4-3 CASSQESGWRNTIYF
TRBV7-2 CASSSSGGYWGTDTQYF
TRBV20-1 CSAREPPLRLYSPLHF
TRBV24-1 CATSDFPGQGYNEQFF
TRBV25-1 CASSEWEGQVRQETQYF
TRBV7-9 CASSKPGRQYNEQFF
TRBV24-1 CATSDPTGGLWGEQFF
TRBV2 CASKPGLAGGTQETQYF
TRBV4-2 CASSQLSGRAPYEQYF
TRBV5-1 CASRLIPGQGGEQFF
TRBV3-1 CASSQETSVGEQFF
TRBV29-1 CSVAGGASRGEQFF
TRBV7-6 CASSQDKNTEAFF
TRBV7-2 CASSLGYRRRPYEQYF
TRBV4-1 CASSHDRVGFQPQHF
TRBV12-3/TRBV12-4 CASSSRTRRAFF
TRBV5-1 CASSYGPLNTEAFF
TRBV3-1 CASSQFSGANVLTF
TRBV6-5 CASSYSIVRGTYEQYF
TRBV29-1 CSAGAGEETQYF
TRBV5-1 CASSLSGAGETQYF
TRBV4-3 CASSVLAGSGNTQYF
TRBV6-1 CASSEAGGYSNQPQHF
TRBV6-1 CASSTAGGRVYEQYF
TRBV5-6 CASNFPGDEQYF
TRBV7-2 CASSTTSGRAYEQYF
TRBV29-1 CSVERGGETQYF
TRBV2 CASSVEGQVNEKLFF
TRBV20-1 CSARGSGTSGTTQYF
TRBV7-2 CASSSTRKTGQDGYTF
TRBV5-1 CASSLGGQGEAFF
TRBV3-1 CASSRSGSQPSNQPQHF
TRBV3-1 CASSQWERDHEQYF
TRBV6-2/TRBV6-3 CASSSPDPPGADTQYF
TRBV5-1 CASSVYLTGGNEQFF
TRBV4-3 CASSQDRGDWAEAFF
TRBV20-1 CSAQSSGGQETQYF
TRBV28 CASSLRPLGEQFF
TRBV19 CASSIHPSYNEQFF
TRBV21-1 CASSNKGARGGNYNEQFF
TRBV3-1 CASSQEKGEGFRRREETQYF
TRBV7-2 CASSRSGGSLTFYGYTF
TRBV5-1 CASSPGTVGNQPQHF
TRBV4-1 CASSQDGGVGDTQYF
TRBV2 CASADRRRPETQYF
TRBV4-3 CASSQEEWSNIQYF
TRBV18 CASSPGQDYEQYF